This note documents a single T cell receptor (beta chain) sequence. Its cognate antigen has yet to be identified. No much larger clone is present one base from it, and per-base qualities are unavailable. TCRbeta CDR3 regions were amplified from genomic DNA by means of the immunoSEQ Assay, a bias-controlled multiplex PCR. The source study handled its data this way. The number of nucleated cells in each sample was estimated from the amplification of reference gene primers within the assay. To quantify the absolute abundance of each unique TCRbeta CDR3 rearrangement, sequence reads were collapsed and filtered. For each sample, productive Simpson clonality was calculated by taking the square root of Simpson's diversity index across productive rearrangements. Sourced from immuneACCESS, this table was stored by TCRdb with only in-frame sequences that have V and J called. A share of the clones is absent; for the studies checked, an unresolved V gene accounts for under half, and the remainder has no known explanation. V, J and clone size reflect that table, while D and trimming were determined from the DNA. The sample data list some 150,000 clones, and 85% to 90% of these were observed just once. The ten largest make up 15% of the sample.

The data were taken from a study of blood T cell repertoires in COVID-19 (dated by TCRdb to the early 2020s). For the wider study: Collaborator samples came from the United States, Italy and Spain and covered acute and convalescent phases of COVID-19. A de-identified subject ID, COVID-19 status, age in years and sex were almost always included in the sample metadata. The prospective study material was composed of cDNA or gDNA derived from T cells, B-cell-depleted T cells, or PBMCs. A freely available public database, intended as a resource for researchers studying the immune response to SARS-CoV-2, is where the repertoires were released. Samples came from the ongoing ImmuneRACE study (first 160 participants) plus 1,254 subjects from 6 global collaborators. Subjects who had been exposed to COVID-19, were actively infected with it, or had recovered from it provided the deeply sampled blood TCRbeta repertoires that made up the dataset. Where available, HLA class I and class II types were obtained from metadata supplied by the sample provider rather than from assay-based typing. Study-wide findings and limitations: How much clinical and demographic metadata was included differed by source and by participant, and the metadata was provided uncurated.

Whole blood was collected in K2EDTA tubes by collaborating institutions according to the institutions' own protocols. For TCRbeta analysis, collaborators shipped samples in one of three forms: frozen whole blood, isolated PBMCs, or DNA extracted from either of those sample types. CDR1 MNHNY and CDR2 SVGAGI are derived from the germline V gene (reference sequence). After removal of 7 bases from V and 0 bases from J, the junction retains 4 bases not matched to a gene. The CDR3 goes from the cysteine to the phenylalanine over 15 residues. Of the read, only the CDR3 DNA is kept; its 45 bases are in frame from base 1.

The sequence was obtained from a woman aged 40 to 50 with acute or convalescent COVID-19. The V gene is TRBV6-6 and the J gene is TRBJ2-3, and 10 junctional nucleotides match TRBD1. The specimen was peripheral blood. The DNA is as follows: TGTGCCAGCATTAAGGGACAGGGGAGCACAGATACGCAGTATTTT. It codes for CASIKGQGSTDTQYF.